This record concerns one T cell receptor (beta chain) sequence. Its antigen is not identified. Some clones are missing from TCRdb's copy, which holds only in-frame ones; the method was immunoSEQ multiplex PCR. The data contain some 42,000 clones, 65% to 90% of them singletons. Time point here: week 35, safety follow-up. All doses held 300 ug of mutant IDH1 20-mer peptide, with topical imiquimod. The study gave patients eight vaccinations in weeks 1, 3, 5, 7, 11, 15, 19, 23. The data belong to a study of a mutant IDH1 vaccine in newly diagnosed glioma. About the research overall: Receipt of radiotherapy, temozolomide, or both preceded the study, and most received both. Study-wide findings and caveats: Alterations occurring in top peripheral T cell clonotypes seemed unrelated to pseudoprogression. Across multiple MHC alleles, approximately 93% of patients had vaccine-induced responses.

Germline V gene data show CDR1 as GTSNPN and CDR2 as SVGIG (reference sequence). This CDR3 is 12 amino acids long. Trimming pared 2 bases from V and 4 bases from J, leaving 8 bases between. The V and J genes are TRBV30 and TRBJ1-1; no firm D call. This clonotype was obtained from a woman aged 45-65 years with glioma. This sample comprised PBMCs, obtained from a glioma patient whose treatment included an IDH1 peptide vaccine. The CDR3 is CAWSTVGTEAFF. In nucleotides, the CDR3 is TGTGCCTGGAGTACAGTTGGCACTGAAGCTTTCTTT.